These 24 T cell receptor beta chains originate from one sample sequenced in a study of Ad26.COV2.S vaccination and SARS-CoV-2 variants. Generated by immunoSEQ multiplex PCR, the TCRdb table keeps only in-frame clones and is missing some. The table lists over 400,000 clones, about 92% of them singletons. Treatment defined: 15 to 20 received Ad26.COV2.S at low or high dose, single or two shots; about 5 received placebo; per-sample allocation not given. Day 63 after the first injection of vaccine or placebo was the sampling time. Specimen: peripheral blood, collected in a trial of Ad26.COV2.S vaccine versus placebo. The receptors derive from a person between 18 and 60 years old who received the Ad26.COV2.S COVID-19 vaccine or a placebo.

The V gene is TRBV27, the J gene TRBJ1-2, with 7 bases lining up with TRBD1. The V gene end was trimmed by 5 bases and the J gene end by 6 bases; junction bases not matched to a gene: 12. The CDR3 consists of 15 residues. Germline CDR1 and CDR2: MNHEY and SMNVEV (reference sequence). The chain's CDR3 is CASSVRQGGVDGYTF. DNA for the CDR3: TGTGCCAGCAGTGTACGACAGGGAGGTGTGGATGGCTACACCTTC.

This clone has a single count. The V gene is TRBV5-6, the J gene TRBJ2-1, with 10 bases fitting TRBD2. J gave up 5 bases and V 0 bases, and 8 bases lay outside the gene matches. Germline V gene data show CDR1 as SGHDT and CDR2 as YYEEEE. This CDR3 is 17 amino acids long. CDR3 residues: CASSLALRLAGNNEQFF. Here the CDR3 DNA reads TGTGCCAGCAGCTTGGCCTTACGACTAGCGGGCAACAATGAGCAGTTCTTC.

This chain uses TRBV7-2 with TRBJ1-5; TRBD1 agrees at 8 bases. This CDR3 is 15 amino acids long. From germline, CDR1 is SGHTA and CDR2 FQGNSA. V dropped 1 base and J dropped 3; count of bases not matched to a gene: 2. Here the CDR3 reads CASSLGTGPNQPQHF. CDR3 coding DNA: TGTGCCAGCAGCTTAGGGACAGGGCCCAATCAGCCCCAGCATTTT.

V gene TRBV21-1 combines with J gene TRBJ2-7; the table calls TRBD1, which could not be checked here. TRBV21-1 is a documented pseudogene. This CDR3 comprises 13 residues. The chain's CDR3 is CASTNTGSYEQYF. The CDR3 DNA reads as TGTGCCAGCACCAATACAGGCTCCTACGAGCAGTACTTC.

The rearrangement links TRBV4-1 to TRBJ2-3; no firm D call. This CDR3 region has 15 residues. The V and J ends lost 3 bases and 2 bases respectively, with 12 bases between them. The germline V gene has CDR1 MGHRA and CDR2 YSYEKL. The CDR3 coding sequence is TGCGCCAGCAGCCAGGGTCTGTCTATCACAGATACGCAGTATTTT. It specifies CASSQGLSITDTQYF.

This chain links TRBV29-1 with TRBJ2-7; TRBD1 aligns across 10 bases. Looked up from germline, CDR1 is SQVTM and CDR2 is ANQGSEA. V dropped 4 bases and J dropped 7; count of bases not matched to a gene: 7. This CDR3 is 13 amino acids long. CDR3 region: CSVGRQGAGEQYF. Here the CDR3 DNA reads TGCAGCGTTGGCCGACAGGGGGCGGGGGAGCAGTACTTC.

This clone was counted a few times. The chain is built from TRBV18 and TRBJ2-3; D ambiguous. The V gene lost 1 base and the J gene lost 7 bases, with 9 bases spanning the gap. Per germline, CDR1 KGHSH and CDR2 LQKENI. This CDR3 contains 13 residues. CDR3 nucleotide sequence: TGTGCCAGCTCACCACAGGGTCCAAATACGCAGTATTTT. It specifies CASSPQGPNTQYF.

J is TRBJ2-2 and V is TRBV5-1; D could derive from TRBD1 or TRBD2 (5 bases each). In germline, CDR1 is SGHRS, CDR2 YFSETQ. With 0 bases removed from V and 6 bases from J, the gap between germline ends came to 9 bases. The length of the CDR3 is 14 residues. The CDR3 DNA follows: TGCGCCAGCAGCTTGGTCGGGGACCCCGGGGAGCTGTTTTTT. Translated: CASSLVGDPGELFF.

The chain recombines TRBV7-6 with TRBJ2-1, with TRBD2 matching 9 bases. This CDR3 has 15 residues. In germline, CDR1 is SGHVS, CDR2 FNYEAQ. The ends lost 1 base at V and 7 bases at J; junction bases unmatched: 5. CDR3 sequence reads: CASSLGSGRLNEQFF. CDR3 sequence (DNA): TGTGCCAGCAGCTTAGGTAGCGGGAGATTAAATGAGCAGTTCTTC.

The V gene is TRBV3-1 (or the pseudogene TRBV3-2), the J gene TRBJ1-3; D is unclear. V was trimmed by 2 bases and J by 0 bases, leaving 5 bases between them. The CDR3 extends over 14 amino acids. Germline V CDR1 and CDR2: LGHDT, YNNKEL (reference sequence). The CDR3 sequence is CASSQQSSGNTIYF. The CDR3 DNA is TGTGCCAGCAGCCAACAGAGCTCTGGAAACACCATATATTTT.

The rearrangement uses TRBV15 and TRBJ1-3; TRBD1 is a possible D gene (5 bases). V dropped 0 bases and J dropped 1 base, with 7 bases sitting between them. Germline CDR1 LNHNV, CDR2 YYDKDF (reference sequence). The CDR3 totals 15 residues. In nucleotides, the CDR3 is TGTGCCACCAGCAGAGATAAGGGGTCTGGAAACACCATATATTTT. Its translation: CATSRDKGSGNTIYF.

J is TRBJ2-1 and V is TRBV11-2; 7 nucleotides agree with TRBD2. The CDR3 runs 18 residues. The germline gives CDR1 SGHAT, CDR2 FQNNGV. V was pared by 0 bases and J by 6 bases, with 14 bases of the junction left unmatched. Written as DNA, the CDR3 is TGTGCCAGCAGCTTAGATTCGTGGGGGGGACTACCTGGCAATGAGCAGTTCTTC. This encodes CASSLDSWGGLPGNEQFF.

V usage is TRBV7-2 and J usage is TRBJ2-7; TRBD1 matches 9 bases. The CDR3 loop spans 11 amino acids. V was clipped by 5 bases and J by 9 bases; unmatched bases: 2. Germline loops: CDR1 SGHTA, CDR2 FQGNSA. The CDR3 DNA sequence: TGTGCCAGCAGCCAGACAGGGGGGCAGTACTTC. Residues: CASSQTGGQYF.

The rearrangement uses TRBV28 and TRBJ1-5; TRBD1 matches at 7 bases. V trimming: 6 bases; J trimming: 9 bases; junction bases outside the gene matches: 8. This CDR3 is built from 13 residues. Germline V gives CDR1 MDHEN, CDR2 SYDVKM. The CDR3 region has the DNA TGTGCCAGCAGGCCAGACAGGGTTGGGCCCCAGCATTTT. Its translation: CASRPDRVGPQHF.

The J gene is TRBJ2-3, the V gene TRBV7-9, with 9 nucleotides matching TRBD2. From germline, CDR1 is SEHNR and CDR2 FQNEAQ (reference sequence). The CDR3 extends over 14 amino acids. J lost 5 bases, V lost 6 bases, and 6 bases had no gene match. CDR3 in DNA: TGTGCCAGCAGAAATAGCGGGAGCCAAGATACGCAGTATTTT. The encoded protein is CASRNSGSQDTQYF. The whole variable domain, filled in from reference TRBV7-9 and TRBJ2-3, reads DTGVSQNPRHKITKRGQNVTFRCDPISEHNRLYWYRQTLGQGPEFLTYFQNEAQLEKSRLLSDRFSAERPKGSFSTLEIQRTEQGDSAMYLCASRNSGSQDTQYFGPGTRLTVL.

This chain connects TRBV30 to TRBJ1-2, with D hard to call. The CDR3 is made up of 13 amino acids. Germline V gene lookup returns CDR1 GTSNPN and CDR2 SVGIG (reference sequence). Trimming stripped 0 bases from V and 6 bases from J, with 11 bases between. The CDR3, as DNA: TGTGCCTGGAGTGTAGGCAGGTTGCATGGCTACACCTTC. It encodes CAWSVGRLHGYTF.

Concerning this clone itself: At one end, the junction sequence differs from germline, possibly due to a read error. The rearrangement joins TRBV4-3 to TRBJ2-7; D uncertain. This CDR3 is built from 12 residues. Germline V gives CDR1 LGHNA, CDR2 YSLEER. In DNA form, the CDR3 reads TGCACCAGCAGCCAATCCGGCGGCGAGCAGTACTTC. The encoded protein is CTSSQSGGEQYF.

The chain couples TRBV4-2 to TRBJ1-1, with 7 bases identical to TRBD1. Germline values: CDR1 LGHNA, CDR2 YNFKEQ. Losses at the gene ends were 1 base for V and 1 base for J; bases not matched to a gene: 3. This CDR3 is built from 15 residues. CDR3 residues: CASSQGYRGNTEAFF. CDR3 sequence (DNA): TGTGCCAGCAGCCAAGGATACAGGGGGAACACTGAAGCTTTCTTT.

The rearrangement links TRBV20-1 to TRBJ2-1, with 8 bases lining up with TRBD2. V dropped 3 bases and J dropped 4; count of bases not matched to a gene: 2. Germline V CDR1 and CDR2: DFQATT, SNEGSKA (reference sequence). CDR3 size: 13 residues. The CDR3 bases are TGCAGTGCTAGTAGCGGGGTATACAATGAGCAGTTCTTC. It specifies CSASSGVYNEQFF.

The genes are TRBV24-1 and TRBJ2-2, with D uncertain. The CDR3 consists of 14 residues. In germline, CDR1 is KGHDR, CDR2 SFDVKD. V was cut by 3 bases and J by 6 bases, with 10 bases left in between. The CDR3 DNA reads as TGTGCCACCAGTGATCCCCCGTCTGCCGGGGAGCTGTTTTTT. Protein sequence: CATSDPPSAGELFF.

The chain has TRBV4-3 and TRBJ2-7; TRBD1 is a possible D gene (6 bases). The CDR3 is 14 residues long. The germline V gene has CDR1 LGHNA and CDR2 YSLEER. With 1 base removed from V and 6 bases from J, the gap between germline ends came to 13 bases. The CDR3 sequence is CASSQGQEWGEQYF. In DNA, the CDR3 is TGCGCCAGCAGCCAAGGACAGGAGTGGGGCGAGCAGTACTTC.

The chain links TRBV5-4 to TRBJ1-6; the D is unclear. There are 12 residues in the CDR3. CDR1 and CDR2 from the germline V gene are SGHNT and YYREEE (reference sequence). V was trimmed by 0 bases and J by 8 bases, leaving 3 bases between them. The CDR3 nucleotides read TGTGCCAGCAGCTTGGGGGATTCACCCCTCCACTTT. It specifies CASSLGDSPLHF. Filled out from reference TRBV5-4 and TRBJ1-6, the complete variable domain reads ETGVTQSPTHLIKTRGQQVTLRCSSQSGHNTVSWYQQALGQGPQFIFQYYREEENGRGNFPPRFSGLQFPNYSSELNVNALELDDSALYLCASSLGDSPLHFGNGTRLTVT.

The chain recombines TRBV5-1 with TRBJ2-5, with D perhaps being TRBD1 or TRBD2 (5 bases each). Germline V lookup: CDR1 SGHRS, CDR2 YFSETQ. V was cut by 3 bases and J by 5 bases, with 14 bases left in between. The CDR3 has 14 residues. CDR3 sequence: CASSYRDPVETQYF. CDR3 DNA sequence: TGCGCCAGCAGCTACCGGGACCCGGTGGAGACCCAGTACTTC.

The V and J genes are TRBV29-1 and TRBJ1-4; 9 positions match TRBD1. Germline V gives CDR1 SQVTM, CDR2 ANQGSEA. CDR3 length: 13 residues. V gave up 7 bases and J gave up 7 bases; unmatched junction bases: 7. DNA for the CDR3: TGCAGCGCCGGACAGGGGAAAGGTGAAAAACTGTTTTTT. It codes for CSAGQGKGEKLFF.